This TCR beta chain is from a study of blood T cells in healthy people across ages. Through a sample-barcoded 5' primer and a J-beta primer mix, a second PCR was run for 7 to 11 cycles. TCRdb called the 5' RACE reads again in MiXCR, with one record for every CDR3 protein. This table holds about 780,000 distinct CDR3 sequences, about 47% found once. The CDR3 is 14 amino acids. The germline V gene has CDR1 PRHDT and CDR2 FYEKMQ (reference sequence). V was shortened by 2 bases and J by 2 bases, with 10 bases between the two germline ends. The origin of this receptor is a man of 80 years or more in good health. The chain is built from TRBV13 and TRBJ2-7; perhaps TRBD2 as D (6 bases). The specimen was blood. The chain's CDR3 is CASSLIKRAYEQYF. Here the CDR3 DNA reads TGTGCCAGCAGCTTAATAAAGCGGGCCTACGAGCAGTACTTC.